This T cell receptor (beta chain) was observed in a study of cytomegalovirus exposure and HLA in healthy donors. About the research overall: As an earlier analysis found, 150 million to 200 million T cells yielded around 110 million unique TCR beta sequences.

General study results and limits: The only immune exposure information that was available was CMV serostatus. In a later analysis, HLA-C alleles had the fewest associated TCRs, DRB1 alleles the most.

About this clone: Its antigen is still unknown.

In the PCR, 60 Vbeta and 13 Jbeta primers were used. Clones were read by immunoSEQ multiplex PCR, and TCRdb kept only the in-frame ones, dropping some. This repertoire shows over 150,000 clones, 70% to 85% found once; its top ten account for about 1.5%. Material for sequencing was PBMCs. The origin of this receptor is a woman in her twenties or thirties in good health and CMV-seropositive.

CDR3 sequence reads: CAIKSGTGRTEAFF. Written as DNA, the CDR3 is TGTGCCATCAAATCCGGGACAGGGCGAACTGAAGCTTTCTTT. The V and J genes are TRBV10-3 and TRBJ1-1; 9 bases fit TRBD1. Germline CDR1 is ENHRY and CDR2 is SYGVKD. The V and J ends lost 7 bases and 5 bases, in that order; junction bases with no gene match: 8. The CDR3 extends over 14 amino acids.